This T cell receptor (beta chain) came from a study of cytomegalovirus exposure and HLA in healthy donors. Study-wide findings and caveats: Productive status was seen about 87% or about 30% of the time for most TCR beta V segments in an earlier analysis. For cytomegalovirus status, the classifier reportedly gave diagnoses with high specificity and sensitivity. An apparent linkage of common viral pathogens to several of the most significant clusters emerged in a later analysis.

The length of the CDR3 is 12 residues. Germline assignment: CDR1 GTSNPN and CDR2 SVGIG (reference sequence). V gave up 3 bases and J gave up 6 bases; unmatched junction bases: 2. The donors, nominally healthy at sampling, likely had unrecorded immune exposures. PCR employed 60 Vbeta and 13 Jbeta primers. Sequenced by immunoSEQ multiplex PCR; TCRdb stores in-frame clones only, minus some. Of approximately 100,000 clones listed, about 76% are singletons. A word on this clone: What it recognizes is unknown.

The chain joins TRBV30 to TRBJ1-2; the match to TRBD1 covers 9 bases. Sequencing was performed on PBMCs. The sequence was collected from a woman in her 40s in good health and CMV-seropositive. This CDR3 is CAWRRTGDGYTF. As DNA, the CDR3 is TGTGCCTGGAGAAGGACAGGGGATGGCTACACCTTC.